This T cell receptor (beta chain) was sequenced for a study of blood T cells in healthy people across ages. CDR3 length: 13 amino acids. V lost 5 bases, J lost 9 bases, and 17 bases lay in between. The use of a sample-barcoded 5' primer and a J-beta primer mix characterized a second PCR of roughly 6 to 11 cycles. Per sample, CDR3-containing paired-end reads numbered at least 2.5 million. TCRdb analysed the 5' RACE reads with MiXCR anew, one entry per CDR3 protein. The data hold under 2,000,000 distinct CDR3 sequences, with roughly 52% observed a single time. The genes are TRBV12-3 or TRBV12-4 and TRBJ2-7; unclear D gene. This TCR was sampled from a woman in her thirties or forties in good health. Material: blood. CDR3 sequence reads: CASSDGSRSGQYF. The CDR3 bases are TGTGCCAGCAGTGACGGTTCAAGATCGGGGCAGTACTTC.